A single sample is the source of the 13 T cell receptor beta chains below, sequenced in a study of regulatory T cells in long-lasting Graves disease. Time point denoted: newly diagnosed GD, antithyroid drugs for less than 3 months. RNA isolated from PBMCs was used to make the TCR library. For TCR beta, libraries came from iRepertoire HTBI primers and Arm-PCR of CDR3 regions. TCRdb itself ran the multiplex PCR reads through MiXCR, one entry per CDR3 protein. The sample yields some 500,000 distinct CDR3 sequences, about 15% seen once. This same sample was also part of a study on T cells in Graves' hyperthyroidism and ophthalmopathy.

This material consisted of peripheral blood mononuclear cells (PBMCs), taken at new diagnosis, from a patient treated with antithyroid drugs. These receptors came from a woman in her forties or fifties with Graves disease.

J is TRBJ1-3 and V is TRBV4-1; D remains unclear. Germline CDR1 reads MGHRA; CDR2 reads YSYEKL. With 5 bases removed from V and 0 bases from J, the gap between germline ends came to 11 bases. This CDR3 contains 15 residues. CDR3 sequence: CASSGGAYSGNTIYF. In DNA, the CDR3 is TGCGCCAGCAGCGGCGGCGCTTACTCTGGAAACACCATATATTTT.

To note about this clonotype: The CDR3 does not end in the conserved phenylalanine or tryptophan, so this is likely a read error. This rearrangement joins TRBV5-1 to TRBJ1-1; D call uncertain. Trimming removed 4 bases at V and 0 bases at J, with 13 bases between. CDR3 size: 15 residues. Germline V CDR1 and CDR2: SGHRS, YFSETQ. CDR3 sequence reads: CASSQDPKVNTEAFI. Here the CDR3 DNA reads TGCGCCAGCAGCCAGGACCCAAAAGTGAACACTGAAGCTTTCATT.

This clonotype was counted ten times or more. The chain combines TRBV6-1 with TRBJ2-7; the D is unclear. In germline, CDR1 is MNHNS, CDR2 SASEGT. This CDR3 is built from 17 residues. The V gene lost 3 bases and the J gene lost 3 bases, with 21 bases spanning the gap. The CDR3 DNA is TGTGCCAGCAGTGAGGGGTCAGGAGCAGGCGGAATCTACGAGCAGTACTTC. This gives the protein CASSEGSGAGGIYEQYF.

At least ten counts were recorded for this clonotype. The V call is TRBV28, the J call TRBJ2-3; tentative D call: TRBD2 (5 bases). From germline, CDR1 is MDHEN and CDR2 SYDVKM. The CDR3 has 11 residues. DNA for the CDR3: TGTGTCTCAACGGGGTCAGATACGCAGTATTTT. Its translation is CVSTGSDTQYF.

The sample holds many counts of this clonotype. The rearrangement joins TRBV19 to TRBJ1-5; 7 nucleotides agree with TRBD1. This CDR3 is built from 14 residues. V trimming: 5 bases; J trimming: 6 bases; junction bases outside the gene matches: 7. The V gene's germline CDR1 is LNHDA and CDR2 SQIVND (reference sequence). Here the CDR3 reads CASSLGQTGQPQHF. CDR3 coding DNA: TGTGCCAGTAGTTTGGGACAGACGGGTCAGCCCCAGCATTTT.

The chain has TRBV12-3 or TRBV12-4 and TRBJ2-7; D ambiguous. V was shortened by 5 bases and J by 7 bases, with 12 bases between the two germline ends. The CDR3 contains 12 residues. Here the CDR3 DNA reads TGTGCCAGCAGTCCCGGGTTGCGGGAGCAGTACTTC. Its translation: CASSPGLREQYF.

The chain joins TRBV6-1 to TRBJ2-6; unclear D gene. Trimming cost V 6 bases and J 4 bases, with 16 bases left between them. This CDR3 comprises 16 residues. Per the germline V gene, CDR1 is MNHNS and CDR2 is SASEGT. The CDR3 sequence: CASRAGALGGANVLTF. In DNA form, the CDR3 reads TGTGCCAGCAGAGCAGGCGCTCTGGGGGGGGCCAACGTCCTGACTTTC.

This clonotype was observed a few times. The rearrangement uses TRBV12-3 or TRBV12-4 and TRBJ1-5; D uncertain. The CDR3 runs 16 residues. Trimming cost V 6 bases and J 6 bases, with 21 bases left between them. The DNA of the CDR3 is TGTGCCAGCAGCCTCGGTACCCGGCAGTTGAGTCAGCCCCAGCATTTT. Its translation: CASSLGTRQLSQPQHF.

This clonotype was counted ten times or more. The CDR3 reads CASSLNGNYRGDYGYTF. Written as DNA, the CDR3 is TGTGCCAGCAGCTTGAATGGGAATTACAGGGGCGACTATGGCTACACCTTC. The gene calls are TRBV11-2 and TRBJ1-2; 7 positions match TRBD1. Per the germline V gene, CDR1 is SGHAT and CDR2 is FQNNGV. The CDR3 totals 17 residues. The V segment lost 3 bases and the J segment 3 bases; nucleotides outside the gene matches: 13.

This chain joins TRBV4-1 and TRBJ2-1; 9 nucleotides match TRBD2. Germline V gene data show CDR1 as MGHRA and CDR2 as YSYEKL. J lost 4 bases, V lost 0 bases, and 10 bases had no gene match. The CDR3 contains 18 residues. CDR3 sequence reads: CASSQDDLAGGRYNEQFF. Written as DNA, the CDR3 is TGCGCCAGCAGCCAAGATGATCTCGCGGGGGGGCGTTACAATGAGCAGTTCTTC.

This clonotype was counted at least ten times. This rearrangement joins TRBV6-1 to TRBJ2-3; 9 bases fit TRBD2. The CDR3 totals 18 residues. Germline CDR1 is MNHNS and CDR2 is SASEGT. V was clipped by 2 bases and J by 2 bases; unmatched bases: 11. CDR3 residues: CASSEWGSGGYLTDTQYF. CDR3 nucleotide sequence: TGTGCCAGCAGTGAATGGGGTAGCGGGGGTTATCTCACAGATACGCAGTATTTT.

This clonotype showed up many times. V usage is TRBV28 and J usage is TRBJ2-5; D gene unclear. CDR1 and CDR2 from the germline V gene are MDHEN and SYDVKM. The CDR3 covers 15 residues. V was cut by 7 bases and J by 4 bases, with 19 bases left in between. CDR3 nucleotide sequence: TGTGCCAGCAACCCCCGGATCAGGCTTGCAGAGACCCAGTACTTC. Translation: CASNPRIRLAETQYF.

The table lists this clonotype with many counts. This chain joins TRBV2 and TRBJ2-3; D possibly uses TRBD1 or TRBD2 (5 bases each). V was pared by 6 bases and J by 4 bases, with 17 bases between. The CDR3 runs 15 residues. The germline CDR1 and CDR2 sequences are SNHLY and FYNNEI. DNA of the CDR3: TGTGCCAGCAGCTTTAGCTCCCGGGGCCCAGATACGCAGTATTTT. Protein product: CASSFSSRGPDTQYF.